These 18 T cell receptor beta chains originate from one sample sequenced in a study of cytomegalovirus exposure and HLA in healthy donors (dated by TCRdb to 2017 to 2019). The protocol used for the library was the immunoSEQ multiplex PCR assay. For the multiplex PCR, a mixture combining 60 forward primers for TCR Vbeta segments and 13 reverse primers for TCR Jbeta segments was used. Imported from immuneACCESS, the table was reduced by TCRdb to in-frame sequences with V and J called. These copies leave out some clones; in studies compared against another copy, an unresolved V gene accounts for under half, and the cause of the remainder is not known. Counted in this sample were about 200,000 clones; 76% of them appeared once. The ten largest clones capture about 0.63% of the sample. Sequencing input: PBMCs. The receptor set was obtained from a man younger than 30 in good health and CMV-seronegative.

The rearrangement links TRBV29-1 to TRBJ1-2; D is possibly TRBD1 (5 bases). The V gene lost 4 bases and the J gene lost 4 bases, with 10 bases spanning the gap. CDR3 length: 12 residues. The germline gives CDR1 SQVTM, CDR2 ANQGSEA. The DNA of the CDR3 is TGCAGCGTTGGGCTGACAGCCTATGGCTACACCTTC. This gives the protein CSVGLTAYGYTF.

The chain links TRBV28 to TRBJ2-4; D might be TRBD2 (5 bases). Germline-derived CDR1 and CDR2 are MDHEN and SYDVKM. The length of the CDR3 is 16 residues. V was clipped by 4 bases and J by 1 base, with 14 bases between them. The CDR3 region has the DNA TGTGCCAGCAGTTCCCACAGCGGTTGGGCCAAAAACATTCAGTACTTC. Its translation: CASSSHSGWAKNIQYF.

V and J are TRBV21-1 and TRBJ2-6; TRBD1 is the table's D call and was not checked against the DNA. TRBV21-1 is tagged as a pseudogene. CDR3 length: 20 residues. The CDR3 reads CASSIKETGGRFSGANVLTF. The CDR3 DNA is TGTGCCAGCAGCATAAAGGAGACAGGGGGCAGATTCTCTGGGGCCAACGTCCTGACTTTC.

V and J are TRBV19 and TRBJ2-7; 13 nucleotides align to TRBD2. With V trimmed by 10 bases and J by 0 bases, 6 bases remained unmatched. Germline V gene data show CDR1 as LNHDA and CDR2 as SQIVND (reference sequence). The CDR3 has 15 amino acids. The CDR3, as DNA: TGTGCCACAAGACTAGCGGGAGGTACCTCCTACGAGCAGTACTTC. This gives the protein CATRLAGGTSYEQYF.

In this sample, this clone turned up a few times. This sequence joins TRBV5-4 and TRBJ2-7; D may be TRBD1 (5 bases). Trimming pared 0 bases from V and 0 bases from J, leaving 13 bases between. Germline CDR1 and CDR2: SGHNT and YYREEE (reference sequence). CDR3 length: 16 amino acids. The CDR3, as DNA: TGTGCCAGCAGCTTGGTGGGGCAGAGTACCTCCTACGAGCAGTACTTC. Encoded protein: CASSLVGQSTSYEQYF.

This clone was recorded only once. The CDR3 bases are TGTGCCAGCAGTCCCCAGGGACTAATCCCTCCCAATGAGCAGTTCTTC. It specifies CASSPQGLIPPNEQFF. The chain carries TRBV28 and TRBJ2-1, with 7 bases identical to TRBD2. The germline V gene has CDR1 MDHEN and CDR2 SYDVKM. The V gene end was trimmed by 5 bases and the J gene end by 6 bases; junction bases not matched to a gene: 13. The length of the CDR3 is 16 residues.

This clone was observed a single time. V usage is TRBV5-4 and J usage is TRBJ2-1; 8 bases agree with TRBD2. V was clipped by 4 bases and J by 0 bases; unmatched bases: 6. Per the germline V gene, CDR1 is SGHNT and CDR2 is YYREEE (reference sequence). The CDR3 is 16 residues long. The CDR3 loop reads CASSAKLAGSYNEQFF. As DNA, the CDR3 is TGTGCCAGCAGCGCAAAGCTAGCGGGCTCCTACAATGAGCAGTTCTTC.

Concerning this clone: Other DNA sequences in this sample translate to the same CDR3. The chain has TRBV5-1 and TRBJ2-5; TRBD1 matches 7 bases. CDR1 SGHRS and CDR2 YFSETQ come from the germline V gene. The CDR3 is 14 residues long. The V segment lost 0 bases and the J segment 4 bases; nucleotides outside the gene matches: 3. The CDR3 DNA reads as TGCGCCAGCAGCTTGGGGCCAGGGGGAGAGACCCAGTACTTC. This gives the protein CASSLGPGGETQYF. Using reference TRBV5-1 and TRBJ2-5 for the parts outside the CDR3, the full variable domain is KAGVTQTPRYLIKTRGQQVTLSCSPISGHRSVSWYQQTPGQGLQFLFEYFSETQRNKGNFPGRFSGRQFSNSRSEMNVSTLELGDSALYLCASSLGPGGETQYFGPGTRLLVL.

The chain's CDR3 is CASSDYDRYNEQFF. The CDR3 DNA reads TGTGCCAGCAGCGACTACGACAGGTACAATGAGCAGTTCTTC. The rearrangement uses TRBV7-9 and TRBJ2-1, with TRBD1 as a possible D gene (6 bases). CDR3 length equals 14 residues. From germline, CDR1 is SEHNR and CDR2 FQNEAQ (reference sequence). V was trimmed by 5 bases and J by 4 bases, leaving 12 bases between them.

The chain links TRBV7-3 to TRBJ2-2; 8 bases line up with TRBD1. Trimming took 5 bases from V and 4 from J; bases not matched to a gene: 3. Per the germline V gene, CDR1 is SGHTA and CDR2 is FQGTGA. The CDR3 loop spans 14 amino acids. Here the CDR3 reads CASSPDRGTGELFF. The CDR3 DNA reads TGTGCCAGCAGCCCAGACAGGGGCACCGGGGAGCTGTTTTTT.

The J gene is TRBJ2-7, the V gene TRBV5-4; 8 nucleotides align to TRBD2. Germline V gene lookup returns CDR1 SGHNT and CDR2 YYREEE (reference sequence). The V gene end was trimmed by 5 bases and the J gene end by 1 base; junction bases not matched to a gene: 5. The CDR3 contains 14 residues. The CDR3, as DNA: TGTGCCAGCAGGACGGGACTAGATTCCTACGAGCAGTACTTC. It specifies CASRTGLDSYEQYF. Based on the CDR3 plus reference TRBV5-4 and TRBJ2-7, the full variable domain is ETGVTQSPTHLIKTRGQQVTLRCSSQSGHNTVSWYQQALGQGPQFIFQYYREEENGRGNFPPRFSGLQFPNYSSELNVNALELDDSALYLCASRTGLDSYEQYFGPGTRLTVT.

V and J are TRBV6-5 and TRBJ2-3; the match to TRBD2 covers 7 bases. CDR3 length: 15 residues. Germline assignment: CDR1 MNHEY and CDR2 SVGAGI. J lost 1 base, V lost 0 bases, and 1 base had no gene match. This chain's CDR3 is CASSYSTSRTDTQYF. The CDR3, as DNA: TGTGCCAGCAGTTACTCGACTAGCCGCACAGATACGCAGTATTTT.

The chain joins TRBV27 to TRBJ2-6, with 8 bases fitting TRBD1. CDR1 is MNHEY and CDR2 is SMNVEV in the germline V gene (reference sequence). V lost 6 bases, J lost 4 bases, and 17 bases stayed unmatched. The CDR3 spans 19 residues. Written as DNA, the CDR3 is TGTGCCAGCAGCCGCTTAGAGGACAGGGAACAATACGGGGCCAACGTCCTGACTTTC. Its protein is CASSRLEDREQYGANVLTF.

CDR3 DNA: TGTGCCAGCTCAGAAACAGGGGCTAGCAATCAGCCCCAGCATTTT. As protein: CASSETGASNQPQHF. The V and J genes are TRBV18 and TRBJ1-5; 7 bases are a match to TRBD1. This CDR3 has 15 residues. V trimming: 5 bases; J trimming: 0 bases; junction bases outside the gene matches: 4. Germline assignment: CDR1 KGHSH and CDR2 LQKENI.

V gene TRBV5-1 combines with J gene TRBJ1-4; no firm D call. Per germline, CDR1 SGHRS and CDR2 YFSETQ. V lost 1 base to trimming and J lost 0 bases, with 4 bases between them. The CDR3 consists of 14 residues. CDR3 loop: CASSLSATNEKLFF. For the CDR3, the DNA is TGCGCCAGCAGCTTGTCAGCAACTAATGAAAAACTGTTTTTT.

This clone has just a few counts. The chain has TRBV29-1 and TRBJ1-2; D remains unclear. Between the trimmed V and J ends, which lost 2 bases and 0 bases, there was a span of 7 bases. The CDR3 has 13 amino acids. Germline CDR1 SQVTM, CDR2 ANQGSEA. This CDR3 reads CSVEYSSNYGYTF. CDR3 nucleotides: TGCAGCGTTGAATATTCCTCTAACTATGGCTACACCTTC.

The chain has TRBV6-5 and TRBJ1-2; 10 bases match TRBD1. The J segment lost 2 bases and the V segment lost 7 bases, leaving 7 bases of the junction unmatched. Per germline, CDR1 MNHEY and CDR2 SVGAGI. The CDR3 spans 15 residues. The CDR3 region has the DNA TGTGCCAGCACCGGACAGGGGGGTTTGAACTATGGCTACACCTTC. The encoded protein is CASTGQGGLNYGYTF.

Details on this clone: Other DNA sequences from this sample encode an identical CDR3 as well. This CDR3 is CASSLVRGATEAFF. In DNA, the CDR3 is TGTGCCAGCAGCTTAGTCAGGGGGGCCACTGAAGCTTTCTTT. The V and J genes are TRBV7-8 and TRBJ1-1; 7 bases align to TRBD1. Germline trimming cut 1 base from V and 4 bases from J; bases unmatched to any gene: 3. The germline V gene encodes CDR1 SGHVS and CDR2 FQNEAQ. The CDR3 covers 14 residues.